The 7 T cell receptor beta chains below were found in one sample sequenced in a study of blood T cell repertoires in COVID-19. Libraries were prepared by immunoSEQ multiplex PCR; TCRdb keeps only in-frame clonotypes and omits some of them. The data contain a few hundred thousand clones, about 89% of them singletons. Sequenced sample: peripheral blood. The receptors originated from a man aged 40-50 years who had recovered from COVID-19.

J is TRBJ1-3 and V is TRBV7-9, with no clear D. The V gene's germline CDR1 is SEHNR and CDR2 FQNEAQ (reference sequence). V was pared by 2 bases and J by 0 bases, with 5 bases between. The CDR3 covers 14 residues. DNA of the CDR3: TGTGCCAGCAGCTTAATTAACTCTGGAAACACCATATATTTT. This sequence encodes CASSLINSGNTIYF.

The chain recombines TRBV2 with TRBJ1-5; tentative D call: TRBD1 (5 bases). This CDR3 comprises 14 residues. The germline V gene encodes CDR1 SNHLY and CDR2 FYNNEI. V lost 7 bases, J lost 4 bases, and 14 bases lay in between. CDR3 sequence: CASKVIPGNQPQHF. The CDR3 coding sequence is TGTGCCAGCAAGGTGATTCCAGGGAATCAGCCCCAGCATTTT.

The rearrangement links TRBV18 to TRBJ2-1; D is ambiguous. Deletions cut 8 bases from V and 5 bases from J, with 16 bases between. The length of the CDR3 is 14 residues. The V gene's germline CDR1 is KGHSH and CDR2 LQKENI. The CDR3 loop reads CASTRRQADNEQFF. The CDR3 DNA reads TGTGCCAGCACCCGCCGTCAGGCCGACAATGAGCAGTTCTTC.

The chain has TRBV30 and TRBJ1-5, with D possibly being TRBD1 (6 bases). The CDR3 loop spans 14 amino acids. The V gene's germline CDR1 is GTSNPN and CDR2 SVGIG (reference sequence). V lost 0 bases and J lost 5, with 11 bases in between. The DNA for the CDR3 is TGTGCCTGGAGTGTATTACAGGGAGATCAGCCCCAGCATTTT. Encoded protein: CAWSVLQGDQPQHF.

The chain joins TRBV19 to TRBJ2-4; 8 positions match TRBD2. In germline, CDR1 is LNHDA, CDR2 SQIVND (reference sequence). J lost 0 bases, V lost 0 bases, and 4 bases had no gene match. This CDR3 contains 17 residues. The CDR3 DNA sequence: TGTGCCAGTAGTATAGATTCCCTAGCGGGAGCCAAAAACATTCAGTACTTC. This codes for CASSIDSLAGAKNIQYF.

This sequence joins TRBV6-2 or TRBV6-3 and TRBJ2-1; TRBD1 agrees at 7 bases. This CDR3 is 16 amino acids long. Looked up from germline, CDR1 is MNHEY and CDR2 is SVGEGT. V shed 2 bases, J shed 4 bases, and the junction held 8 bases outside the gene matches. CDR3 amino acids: CASSYLRDSQYNEQFF. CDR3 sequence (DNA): TGTGCCAGCAGTTACCTTCGGGACAGCCAATACAATGAGCAGTTCTTC.

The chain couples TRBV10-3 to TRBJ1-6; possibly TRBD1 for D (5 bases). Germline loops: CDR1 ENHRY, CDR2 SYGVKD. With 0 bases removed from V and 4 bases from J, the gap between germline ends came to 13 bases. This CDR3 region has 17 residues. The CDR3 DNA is TGTGCCATCAGTGAGTCGGTGCGGGACCGATATAATTCACCCCTCCACTTT. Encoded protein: CAISESVRDRYNSPLHF.